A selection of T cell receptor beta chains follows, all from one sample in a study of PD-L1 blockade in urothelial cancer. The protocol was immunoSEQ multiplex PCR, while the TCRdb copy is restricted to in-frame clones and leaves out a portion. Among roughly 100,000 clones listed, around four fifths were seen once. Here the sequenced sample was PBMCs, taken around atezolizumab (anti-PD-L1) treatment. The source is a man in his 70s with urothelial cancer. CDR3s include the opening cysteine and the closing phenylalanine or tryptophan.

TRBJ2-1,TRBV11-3,CASSHRRNEQFF
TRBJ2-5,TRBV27,CASSLTVQETQYF
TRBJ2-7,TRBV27,CASSLSKTAPFSYEQYF
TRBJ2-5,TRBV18,CASSPGAGEETQYF
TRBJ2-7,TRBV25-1,CASSEGQGVYEQYF
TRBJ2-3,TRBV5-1,CASSSGLAGEGDTQYF
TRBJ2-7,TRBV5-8,CASSSQVQNEQYF
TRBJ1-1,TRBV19,CASSSDRVTVAEAFF
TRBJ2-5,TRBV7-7,CASSLGQEETQYF
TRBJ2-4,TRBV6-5,CATNTIRGAKNIQYF
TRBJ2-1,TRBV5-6,CASSLGTGTRYNEQFF
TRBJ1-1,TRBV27,CASSPLATGGFSEAFF
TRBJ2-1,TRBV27,CASSLSVLSSYNEQFF
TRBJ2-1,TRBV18,CASSPKTGDGEQFF
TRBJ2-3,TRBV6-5,CASSYSGLDTQYF
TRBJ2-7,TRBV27,CASGEASGRNYEQYF
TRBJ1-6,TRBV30,CAWSVWGGDPPLHF
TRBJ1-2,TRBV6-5,CASSYGGRGYTF
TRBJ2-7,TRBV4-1,CASSREQGADISYEQYF
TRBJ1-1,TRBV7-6,CASSSGTGFTEAFF
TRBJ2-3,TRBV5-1,CASSLTAAGTDTQYF
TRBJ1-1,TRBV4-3,CASSQARHTEAFF
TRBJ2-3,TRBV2,CASNSLAGVSDTQYF
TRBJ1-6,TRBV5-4,CASSLTQNSPLHF
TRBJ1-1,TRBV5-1,CASSFGTGGANTEAFF
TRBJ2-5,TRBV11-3,CASSLSEETQYF
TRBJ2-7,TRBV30,CAWSRRRSSYEQYF
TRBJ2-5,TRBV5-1,CASSLHPGQEETQYF
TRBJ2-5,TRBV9,CASSVAGENQETQYF
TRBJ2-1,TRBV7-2,CASSLNPPDGSQVDEQFF
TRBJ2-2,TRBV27,CASSPRTSGSVAGELFF
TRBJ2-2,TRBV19,CASSIPTNTGELFF
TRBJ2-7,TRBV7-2,CASSLAYGGVYEQYF
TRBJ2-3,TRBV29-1,CSASREGGITDTQYF
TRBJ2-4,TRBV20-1,CSALIQGTQYF
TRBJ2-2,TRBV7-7,CASSSSGRNNTGELFF
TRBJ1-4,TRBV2,CASSRGEVFNEKLFF
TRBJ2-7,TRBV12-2,CASRGTGPSSYEQYF
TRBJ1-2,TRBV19,CASSRGQGVGYTF
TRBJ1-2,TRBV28,CASSLQQGESYGYTF
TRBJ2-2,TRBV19,CASRSRGPTGELFF